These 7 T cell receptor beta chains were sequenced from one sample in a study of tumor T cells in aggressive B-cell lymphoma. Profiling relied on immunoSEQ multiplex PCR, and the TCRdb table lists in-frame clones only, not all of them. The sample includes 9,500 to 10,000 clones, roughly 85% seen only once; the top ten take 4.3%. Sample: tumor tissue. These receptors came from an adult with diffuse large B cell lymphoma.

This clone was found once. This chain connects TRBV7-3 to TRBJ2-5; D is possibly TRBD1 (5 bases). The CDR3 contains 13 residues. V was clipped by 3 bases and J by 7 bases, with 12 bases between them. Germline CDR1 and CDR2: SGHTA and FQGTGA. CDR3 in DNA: TGTGCCAGCAGCTTCTCTCCGCAGGGGACCCAGTACTTC. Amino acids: CASSFSPQGTQYF.

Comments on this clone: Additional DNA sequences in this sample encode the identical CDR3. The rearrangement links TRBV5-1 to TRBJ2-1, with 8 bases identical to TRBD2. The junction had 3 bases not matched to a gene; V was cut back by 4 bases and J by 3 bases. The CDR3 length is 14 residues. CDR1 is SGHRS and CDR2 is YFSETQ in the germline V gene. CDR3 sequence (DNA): TGCGCCAGCAGCAGCGGGGGACTCTACAATGAGCAGTTCTTC. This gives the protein CASSSGGLYNEQFF.

The CDR3 protein is CASTDGTVDEKLFF. CDR3 nucleotides: TGTGCCAGCACCGACGGGACAGTTGACGAAAAACTGTTTTTT. The V and J genes are TRBV5-4 and TRBJ1-4, with TRBD1 identical over 7 bases. V shed 6 bases and J 8 bases; nucleotides not matched to a gene: 10. This CDR3 comprises 14 residues. Germline CDR1 is SGHNT and CDR2 is YYREEE (reference sequence).

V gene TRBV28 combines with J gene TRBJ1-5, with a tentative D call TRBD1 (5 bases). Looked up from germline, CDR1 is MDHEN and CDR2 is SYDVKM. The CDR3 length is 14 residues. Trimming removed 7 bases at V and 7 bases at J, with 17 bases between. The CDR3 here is CASIPLWGDQPQHF. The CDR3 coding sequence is TGTGCCAGCATCCCACTCTGGGGCGACCAGCCCCAGCATTTT.

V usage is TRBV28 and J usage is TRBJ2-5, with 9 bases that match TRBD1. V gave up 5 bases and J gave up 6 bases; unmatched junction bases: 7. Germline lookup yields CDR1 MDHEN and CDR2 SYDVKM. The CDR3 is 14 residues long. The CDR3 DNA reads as TGTGCCAGCAGTAAGACAGGGGGTAGAAAGACCCAGTACTTC. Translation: CASSKTGGRKTQYF.

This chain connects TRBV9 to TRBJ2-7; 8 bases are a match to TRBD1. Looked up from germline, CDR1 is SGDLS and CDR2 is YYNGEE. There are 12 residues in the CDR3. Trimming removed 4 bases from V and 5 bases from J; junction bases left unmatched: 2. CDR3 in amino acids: CASSPQGDEQYF. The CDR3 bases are TGTGCCAGCAGCCCACAGGGGGACGAGCAGTACTTC.

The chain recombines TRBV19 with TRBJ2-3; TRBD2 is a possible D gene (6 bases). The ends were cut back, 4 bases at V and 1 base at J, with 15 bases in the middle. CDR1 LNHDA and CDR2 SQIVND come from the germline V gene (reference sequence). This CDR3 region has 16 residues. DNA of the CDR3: TGTGCCAGTAGTAACCCTGGGGGGTGGGGCACAGATACGCAGTATTTT. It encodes CASSNPGGWGTDTQYF.